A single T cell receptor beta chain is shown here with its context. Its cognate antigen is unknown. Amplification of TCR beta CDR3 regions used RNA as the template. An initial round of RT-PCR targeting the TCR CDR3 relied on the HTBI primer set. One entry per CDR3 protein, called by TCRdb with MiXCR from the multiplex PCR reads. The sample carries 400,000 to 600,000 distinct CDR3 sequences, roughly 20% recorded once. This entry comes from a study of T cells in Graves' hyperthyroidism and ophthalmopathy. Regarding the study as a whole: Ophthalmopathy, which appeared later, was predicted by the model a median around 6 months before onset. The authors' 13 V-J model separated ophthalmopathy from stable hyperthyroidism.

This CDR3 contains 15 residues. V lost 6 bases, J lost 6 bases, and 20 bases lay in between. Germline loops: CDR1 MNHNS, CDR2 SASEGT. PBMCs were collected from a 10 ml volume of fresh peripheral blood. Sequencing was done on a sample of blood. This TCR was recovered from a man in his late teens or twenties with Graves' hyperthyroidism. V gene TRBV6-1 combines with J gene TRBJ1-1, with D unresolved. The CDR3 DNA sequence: TGTGCCAGCAGCAACCGTCACACGGGCGGGGCTGAAGCTTTCTTT. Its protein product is CASSNRHTGGAEAFF.